A single sample gave rise to the 24 T cell receptor beta chains below, sequenced in a study of cytomegalovirus exposure and HLA in healthy donors. Primers for the PCR totalled 60 Vbeta and 13 Jbeta. The repertoire was sequenced with immunoSEQ multiplex PCR; TCRdb's copy has only in-frame clones and lacks some. Of 150,000 or so clones listed, around 80% are singletons. The sample taken for sequencing was PBMCs. The receptors come from a male donor in good health and CMV-seropositive.

The chain links TRBV7-9 to TRBJ1-3; D not resolved. CDR1 SEHNR and CDR2 FQNEAQ come from the germline V gene (reference sequence). The CDR3 runs 16 residues. V lost 0 bases, J lost 0 bases, and 9 bases lay in between. The CDR3: CASSLAPVSSGNTIYF. The CDR3 DNA is TGTGCCAGCAGCTTAGCACCAGTATCCTCTGGAAACACCATATATTTT.

The chain uses TRBV7-9 and TRBJ1-1; D may be TRBD1 (5 bases). The CDR3 has 14 amino acids. Trimming shortened V by 1 base and J by 6 bases, and 12 bases separated the two germline ends. Germline V gene data show CDR1 as SEHNR and CDR2 as FQNEAQ (reference sequence). The CDR3 coding sequence is TGTGCCAGCAGCTTAGGGGGGAGGTGGGCTGAAGCTTTCTTT. Translated, it gives CASSLGGRWAEAFF.

The chain uses TRBV27 and TRBJ2-2, with 7 bases lining up with TRBD1. With 7 bases clipped from V and 6 bases from J, the junction kept 8 bases outside the gene matches. The CDR3 is 14 amino acids. From germline, CDR1 is MNHEY and CDR2 SMNVEV (reference sequence). The CDR3: CASTPTQGAGELFF. As DNA, the CDR3 is TGTGCCAGCACCCCAACCCAGGGGGCCGGGGAGCTGTTTTTT.

J is TRBJ1-2 and V is TRBV2, with 7 bases matching TRBD1. J lost 6 bases, V lost 10 bases, and 11 bases had no gene match. Germline lookup yields CDR1 SNHLY and CDR2 FYNNEI. The CDR3 is 13 amino acids. CDR3: CAIPDRRLNGYTF. The CDR3 nucleotides are TGTGCCATCCCGGACAGGCGGTTAAATGGCTACACCTTC. Drawing the rest from reference TRBV2 and TRBJ1-2, the complete variable domain is EPEVTQTPSHQVTQMGQEVILRCVPISNHLYFYWYRQILGQKVEFLVSFYNNEISEKSEIFDDQFSVERPDGSNFTLKIRSTKLEDSAMYFCAIPDRRLNGYTFGSGTRLTVV.

This sequence joins TRBV6-5 and TRBJ1-1; D ambiguous. V lost 7 bases and J lost 2, with 14 bases in between. Germline lookup yields CDR1 MNHEY and CDR2 SVGAGI. The CDR3 is made up of 14 amino acids. CDR3: CASTEGHINTEAFF. For the CDR3, the DNA is TGTGCCAGCACCGAGGGCCATATTAACACTGAAGCTTTCTTT.

V gene TRBV19 combines with J gene TRBJ1-2; unclear D gene. This CDR3 has 14 amino acids. CDR1 is LNHDA and CDR2 is SQIVND in the germline V gene (reference sequence). V dropped 4 bases and J dropped 3 bases, with 12 bases sitting between them. The CDR3 protein is CASSKGGSDYGYTF. DNA for the CDR3: TGTGCCAGTAGTAAGGGAGGGTCTGACTATGGCTACACCTTC.

The chain joins TRBV7-2 to TRBJ1-1; possibly TRBD1 for D (6 bases). Germline CDR1 is SGHTA and CDR2 is FQGNSA. Trimming pared 7 bases from V and 1 base from J, leaving 10 bases between. This CDR3 is built from 13 residues. The CDR3 coding sequence is TGTGCCAGCACCGTGACAGGGAACACTGAAGCTTTCTTT. Translating gives CASTVTGNTEAFF.

This clone has a single count. The chain links TRBV19 to TRBJ1-5; 10 nucleotides agree with TRBD1. Germline V gene sequence: CDR1 LNHDA, CDR2 SQIVND (reference sequence). The V gene end was trimmed by 6 bases and the J gene end by 6 bases; junction bases not matched to a gene: 5. The CDR3 consists of 14 residues. CDR3 coding DNA: TGTGCCAGTAGAACGGACAGGGGGGGTCAGCCCCAGCATTTT. Translated, it gives CASRTDRGGQPQHF.

The chain is built from TRBV5-1 and TRBJ1-2; TRBD1 is a possible D gene (5 bases). The ends were cut back, 0 bases at V and 10 bases at J, with 19 bases in the middle. CDR3 length equals 15 residues. Germline-derived CDR1 and CDR2 are SGHRS and YFSETQ. The CDR3 DNA reads TGCGCCAGCAGCTTGGTTAACAGGACGGTCCCCGACTACACCTTC. The encoded protein is CASSLVNRTVPDYTF.

The CDR3 spells CASSLAGGSQETQYF. The CDR3 DNA reads TGTGCCAGCAGCTTAGCGGGAGGATCACAAGAGACCCAGTACTTC. This chain links TRBV7-2 with TRBJ2-5, with a tentative D call TRBD2 (6 bases). V lost 0 bases, J lost 2 bases, and 10 bases lay in between. Germline loops: CDR1 SGHTA, CDR2 FQGNSA. CDR3 length equals 15 residues.

This chain connects TRBV27 to TRBJ2-1, with TRBD2 matching 7 bases. This CDR3 has 11 amino acids. Trimming took 8 bases from V and 8 from J; bases not matched to a gene: 3. Germline CDR1 MNHEY, CDR2 SMNVEV (reference sequence). The CDR3 loop reads CASLGGDEQFF. The CDR3 nucleotides read TGTGCCAGCTTGGGAGGGGATGAGCAGTTCTTC.

This sequence joins TRBV28 and TRBJ1-5; tentative D call: TRBD1 (5 bases). CDR3 length equals 16 residues. Trimming left V 0 bases short and J 0 bases short, with 9 bases between. Germline assignment: CDR1 MDHEN and CDR2 SYDVKM. Here the CDR3 DNA reads TGTGCCAGCAGTTTATGGGGGGGGAGTAGCAATCAGCCCCAGCATTTT. Translated: CASSLWGGSSNQPQHF.

The rearrangement links TRBV5-1 to TRBJ2-1; 12 positions match TRBD2. V was pared by 5 bases and J by 8 bases, with 17 bases of the junction left unmatched. CDR1 is SGHRS and CDR2 is YFSETQ in the germline V gene. The CDR3 runs 18 residues. The CDR3 DNA reads as TGCGCCAGCAGTCGTCCCCTAGCGGGGGGGGGATTGTTGGATGAGCAGTTCTTC. Protein sequence: CASSRPLAGGGLLDEQFF.

This clone occurred a few times. V usage is TRBV5-5 and J usage is TRBJ1-6; D remains unclear. The V and J ends lost 0 bases and 6 bases respectively, with 10 bases between them. The CDR3 extends over 15 amino acids. Germline V gene data show CDR1 as SGHKS and CDR2 as YYEKEE (reference sequence). This chain's CDR3 is CASSLGSPSNSPLHF. The CDR3, as DNA: TGTGCCAGCAGCTTGGGGTCCCCGAGTAATTCACCCCTCCACTTT.

The V call is TRBV5-8, the J call TRBJ2-3, with D maybe TRBD2 (7 bases). V was trimmed by 4 bases and J by 4 bases, leaving 10 bases between them. Per germline, CDR1 SGHTS and CDR2 YDEGEE. The CDR3 consists of 13 residues. The CDR3 loop reads CASSRGGPDTQYF. As DNA, the CDR3 is TGTGCCAGCAGCCGCGGGGGCCCAGATACGCAGTATTTT.

The rearrangement joins TRBV9 to TRBJ2-5; 8 positions match TRBD2. Trimming at V came to 0 bases and at J to 2 bases, leaving 6 bases not matched to a gene. The CDR3 runs 16 residues. Germline V gene sequence: CDR1 SGDLS, CDR2 YYNGEE. In DNA, the CDR3 is TGTGCCAGCAGCGTAGCTGCGAGCGGGAGACAAGAGACCCAGTACTTC. Residues: CASSVAASGRQETQYF.

The chain carries TRBV4-3 and TRBJ2-5; 7 positions agree with TRBD1. The J call is doubtful: the DNA matches TRBJ2-7 better. This CDR3 is built from 14 residues. Germline lookup yields CDR1 LGHNA and CDR2 YSLEER. The CDR3 nucleotides are TGCGCCAGCAGACCCGGGACAGCCGACTACGAGCAGTACTTC. This encodes CASRPGTADYEQYF.

This clone has more than one count but fewer than ten. The chain employs TRBV7-2 and TRBJ2-3, with no clear D. CDR1 is SGHTA and CDR2 is FQGNSA in the germline V gene. Trimming pared 4 bases from V and 4 bases from J, leaving 12 bases between. The length of the CDR3 is 14 residues. CDR3 nucleotide sequence: TGTGCCAGCAGCTCCCCGCAGACTCCAGATACGCAGTATTTT. Translated: CASSSPQTPDTQYF. The full variable domain, in which reference TRBV7-2 and TRBJ2-3 provide the parts outside the CDR3, is GAGVSQSPSNKVTEKGKDVELRCDPISGHTALYWYRQSLGQGLEFLIYFQGNSAPDKSGLPSDRFSAERTGGSVSTLTIQRTQQEDSAVYLCASSSPQTPDTQYFGPGTRLTVL.

The CDR3 protein is CASSLRSRQGDGYTF. For the CDR3, the DNA is TGTGCCAGCAGCTTAAGGAGTCGACAGGGAGATGGCTACACCTTC. This chain joins TRBV11-2 and TRBJ1-2; 7 nucleotides line up with TRBD1. The CDR3 sequence is 15 residues long. J lost 6 bases, V lost 2 bases, and 9 bases had no gene match. Germline values: CDR1 SGHAT, CDR2 FQNNGV.

CDR3 region: CASSSGRANYGYTF. CDR3 coding DNA: TGTGCCAGTAGCTCGGGTCGAGCTAACTATGGCTACACCTTC. V usage is TRBV19 and J usage is TRBJ1-2, with unresolved D. The CDR3 consists of 14 residues. The ends were cut back, 6 bases at V and 0 bases at J, with 11 bases in the middle. Per the germline V gene, CDR1 is LNHDA and CDR2 is SQIVND (reference sequence).

In this sample, this clone turned up once. V usage is TRBV9 and J usage is TRBJ1-3; TRBD1 matches 9 bases. J was trimmed by 2 bases and V by 0 bases; bases with no gene match: 3. Germline CDR1 reads SGDLS; CDR2 reads YYNGEE. The CDR3 runs 16 residues. CDR3 protein: CASSVDDRGTGNTIYF. CDR3 DNA: TGTGCCAGCAGCGTAGATGACAGGGGGACTGGAAACACCATATATTTT.

The gene calls are TRBV29-1 and TRBJ1-4; D unresolved. Germline V gene sequence: CDR1 SQVTM, CDR2 ANQGSEA. The germline V and J ends were trimmed by 4 bases and 7 bases, with 19 bases remaining between them. This CDR3 has 15 residues. The CDR3 bases are TGCAGCGTTGTGGGCGGGGAAGGATGGAGTGAAAAACTGTTTTTT. It specifies CSVVGGEGWSEKLFF.

The chain carries TRBV25-1 and TRBJ2-3, with 9 bases aligning to TRBD2. The germline gives CDR1 MGHDK, CDR2 SYGVNS. V was clipped by 6 bases and J by 7 bases; unmatched bases: 17. The CDR3 is 17 amino acids. This CDR3 reads CASSQGEQGLAANTQYF. The CDR3 bases are TGTGCCAGCAGCCAAGGCGAGCAGGGACTAGCCGCGAATACGCAGTATTTT.

The chain links TRBV2 to TRBJ2-7, with D maybe TRBD1 (6 bases). The germline CDR1 and CDR2 sequences are SNHLY and FYNNEI. The CDR3 runs to 12 residues. Trimming stripped 7 bases from V and 5 bases from J, with 12 bases between. Here the CDR3 reads CASNRGGNEQYF. The CDR3 bases are TGTGCCAGCAACAGAGGGGGTAACGAGCAGTACTTC.